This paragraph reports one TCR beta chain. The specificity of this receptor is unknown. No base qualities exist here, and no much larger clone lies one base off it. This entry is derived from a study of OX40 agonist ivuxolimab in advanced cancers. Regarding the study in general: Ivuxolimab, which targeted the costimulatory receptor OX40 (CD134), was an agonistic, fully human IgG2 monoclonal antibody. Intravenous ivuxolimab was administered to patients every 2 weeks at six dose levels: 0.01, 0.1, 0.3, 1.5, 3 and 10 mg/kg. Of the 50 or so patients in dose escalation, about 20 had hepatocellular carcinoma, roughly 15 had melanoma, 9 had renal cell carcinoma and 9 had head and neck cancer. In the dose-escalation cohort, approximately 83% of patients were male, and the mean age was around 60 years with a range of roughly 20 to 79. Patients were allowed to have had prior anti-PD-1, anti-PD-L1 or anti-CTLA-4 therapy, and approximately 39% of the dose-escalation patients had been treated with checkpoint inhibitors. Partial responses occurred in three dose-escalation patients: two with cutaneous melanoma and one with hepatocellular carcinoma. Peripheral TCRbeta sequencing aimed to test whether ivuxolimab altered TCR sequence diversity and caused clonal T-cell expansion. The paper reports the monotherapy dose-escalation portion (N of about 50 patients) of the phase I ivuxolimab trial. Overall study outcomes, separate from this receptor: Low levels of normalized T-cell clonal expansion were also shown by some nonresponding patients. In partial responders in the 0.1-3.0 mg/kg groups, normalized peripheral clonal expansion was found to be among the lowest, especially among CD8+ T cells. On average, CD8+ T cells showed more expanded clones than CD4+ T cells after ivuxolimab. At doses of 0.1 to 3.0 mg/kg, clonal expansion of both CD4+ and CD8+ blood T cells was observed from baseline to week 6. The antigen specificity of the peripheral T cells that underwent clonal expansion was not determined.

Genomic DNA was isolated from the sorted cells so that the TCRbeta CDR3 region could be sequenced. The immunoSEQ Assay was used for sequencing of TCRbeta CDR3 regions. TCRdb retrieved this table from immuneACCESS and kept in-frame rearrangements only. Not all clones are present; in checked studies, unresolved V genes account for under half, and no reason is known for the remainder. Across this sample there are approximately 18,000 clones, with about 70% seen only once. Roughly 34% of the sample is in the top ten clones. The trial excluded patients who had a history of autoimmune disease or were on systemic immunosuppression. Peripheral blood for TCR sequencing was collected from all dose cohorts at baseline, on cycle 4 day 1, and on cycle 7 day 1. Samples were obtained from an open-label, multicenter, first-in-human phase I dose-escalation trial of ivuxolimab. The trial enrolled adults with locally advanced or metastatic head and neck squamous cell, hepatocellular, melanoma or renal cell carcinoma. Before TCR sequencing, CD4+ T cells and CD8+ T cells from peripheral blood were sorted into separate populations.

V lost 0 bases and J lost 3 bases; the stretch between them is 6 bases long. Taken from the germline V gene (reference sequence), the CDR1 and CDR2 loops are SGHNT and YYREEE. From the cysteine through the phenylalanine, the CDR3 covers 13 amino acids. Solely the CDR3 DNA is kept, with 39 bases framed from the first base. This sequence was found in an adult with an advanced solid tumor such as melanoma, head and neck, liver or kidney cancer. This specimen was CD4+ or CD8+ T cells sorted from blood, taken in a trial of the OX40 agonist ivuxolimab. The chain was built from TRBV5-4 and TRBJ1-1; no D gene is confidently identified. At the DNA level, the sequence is TGTGCCAGCAGCTTGGAGGTGGACACTGAAGCTTTCTTT. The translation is CASSLEVDTEAFF.